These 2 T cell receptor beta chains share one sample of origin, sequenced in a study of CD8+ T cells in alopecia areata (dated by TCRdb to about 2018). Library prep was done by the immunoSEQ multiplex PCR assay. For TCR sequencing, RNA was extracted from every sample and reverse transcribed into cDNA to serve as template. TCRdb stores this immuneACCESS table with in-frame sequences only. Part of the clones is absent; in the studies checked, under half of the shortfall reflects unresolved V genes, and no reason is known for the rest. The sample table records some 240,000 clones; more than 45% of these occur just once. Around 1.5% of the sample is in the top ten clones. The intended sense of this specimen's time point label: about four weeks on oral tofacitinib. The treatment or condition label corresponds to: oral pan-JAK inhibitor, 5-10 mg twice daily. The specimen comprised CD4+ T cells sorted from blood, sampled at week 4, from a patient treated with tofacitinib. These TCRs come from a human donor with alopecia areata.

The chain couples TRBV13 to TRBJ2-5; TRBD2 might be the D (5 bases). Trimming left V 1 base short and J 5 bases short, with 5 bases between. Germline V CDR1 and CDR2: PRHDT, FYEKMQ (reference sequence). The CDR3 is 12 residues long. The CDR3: CASSLAGETQYF. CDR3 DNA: TGTGCCAGCAGCTTAGCGGGGGAGACCCAGTACTTC.

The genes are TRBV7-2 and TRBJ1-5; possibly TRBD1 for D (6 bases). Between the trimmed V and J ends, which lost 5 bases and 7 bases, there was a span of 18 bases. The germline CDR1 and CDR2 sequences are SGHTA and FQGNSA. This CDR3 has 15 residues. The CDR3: CASSPSWGAGQPQHF. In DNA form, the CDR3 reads TGTGCCAGCAGCCCCTCTTGGGGGGCCGGGCAGCCCCAGCATTTT.